One sample yielded the 26 T cell receptor beta chains listed below, sequenced in a study of blood T cell repertoires in COVID-19. TCRdb keeps only in-frame clones here, not all; method: immunoSEQ multiplex PCR. This sample carries some 270,000 clones, 89% of them seen once, and the ten largest clones take 3.5% to 5%. The sample was peripheral blood. These receptors all come from a woman aged 40 to 50 who had recovered from COVID-19.

This chain joins TRBV30 and TRBJ1-2, with D perhaps matching TRBD1 (6 bases). CDR3 length equals 14 residues. V shed 3 bases and J shed 4 bases, with 15 bases lying between them. Looked up from germline, CDR1 is GTSNPN and CDR2 is SVGIG (reference sequence). CDR3 sequence reads: CAWSPRGFGYGYTF. The CDR3 DNA is TGTGCCTGGAGCCCCAGGGGATTCGGCTATGGCTACACCTTC.

This clone was detected only once. V is TRBV7-3 and J is TRBJ2-4; tentatively, D is TRBD1 (5 bases). Per germline, CDR1 SGHTA and CDR2 FQGTGA. The CDR3 length is 14 residues. With 2 bases removed from V and 6 bases from J, the gap between germline ends came to 11 bases. CDR3 sequence: CASSLSGLGNIQYF. For the CDR3, the DNA is TGTGCCAGCAGCTTATCAGGGTTGGGAAACATTCAGTACTTC.

The chain recombines TRBV16 with TRBJ1-1; 8 bases fit TRBD1. Losses at the gene ends were 0 bases for V and 10 bases for J; bases not matched to a gene: 13. CDR1 and CDR2 (germline): KGHSY, FQNENV. This CDR3 comprises 16 residues. CDR3 residues: CASSQSLGQGASGAFF. In DNA, the CDR3 is TGTGCCAGCAGCCAATCACTGGGGCAGGGGGCTTCGGGAGCTTTCTTT. The full variable domain, rest sourced from reference TRBV16 and TRBJ1-1, is GEEVAQTPKHLVRGEGQKAKLYCAPIKGHSYVFWYQQVLKNEFKFLISFQNENVFDETGMPKERFSAKCLPNSPCSLEIQATKLEDSAVYFCASSQSLGQGASGAFFGQGTRLTVV.

The chain has TRBV19 and TRBJ1-2; D is unclear. Trimming shortened V by 7 bases and J by 4 bases, and 19 bases separated the two germline ends. The germline V gene encodes CDR1 LNHDA and CDR2 SQIVND (reference sequence). CDR3 size: 15 residues. The CDR3 reads CASTADDTAFYGYTF. The DNA of the CDR3 is TGTGCCAGTACCGCCGACGACACGGCTTTCTATGGCTACACCTTC.

The V call is TRBV7-2, the J call TRBJ1-5; 9 bases agree with TRBD1. Trimming cost V 1 base and J 4 bases; bases outside gene matches: 2. The V gene's germline CDR1 is SGHTA and CDR2 FQGNSA. The length of the CDR3 is 15 residues. The CDR3 here is CASSLGTGVNQPQHF. As DNA, the CDR3 is TGTGCCAGCAGCTTAGGGACAGGGGTTAATCAGCCCCAGCATTTT.

The chain links TRBV18 to TRBJ1-4, with 8 bases fitting TRBD1. Germline CDR1 KGHSH, CDR2 LQKENI. The CDR3 has 14 amino acids. Trimming at V came to 2 bases and at J to 8 bases, leaving 4 bases not matched to a gene. Here the CDR3 reads CASSPGTGGEKLFF. As DNA, the CDR3 is TGTGCCAGCTCACCAGGGACAGGAGGCGAAAAACTGTTTTTT.

This rearrangement joins TRBV7-9 to TRBJ2-7; D is possibly TRBD2 (6 bases). The germline CDR1 and CDR2 sequences are SEHNR and FQNEAQ (reference sequence). This CDR3 has 14 residues. V lost 3 bases, J lost 3 bases, and 12 bases lay in between. The DNA for the CDR3 is TGTGCCAGCAGCTTGACAGTGGGGGGCTACGAGCAGTACTTC. This sequence encodes CASSLTVGGYEQYF.

The chain is built from TRBV2 and TRBJ2-3; 7 nucleotides line up with TRBD2. After removal of 4 bases from V and 0 bases from J, the junction contained 10 bases not matched to a gene. CDR1 SNHLY and CDR2 FYNNEI come from the germline V gene. The CDR3 loop spans 17 amino acids. The CDR3 loop is CASSGSIGTTSTDTQYF. For the CDR3, the DNA is TGTGCCAGCAGTGGAAGTATCGGGACTACTAGCACAGATACGCAGTATTTT.

The chain links TRBV10-3 to TRBJ2-6; tentative D call: TRBD1 (5 bases). The germline gives CDR1 ENHRY, CDR2 SYGVKD. This CDR3 region has 19 residues. The ends were cut back, 4 bases at V and 0 bases at J, with 19 bases in the middle. For the CDR3, the DNA is TGTGCCATCAGTGGGGAAGCCCAATCAGGGAACTCTGGGGCCAACGTCCTGACTTTC. This codes for CAISGEAQSGNSGANVLTF.

V and J are TRBV5-4 and TRBJ2-2; a weak D match, TRBD1 (6 bases). Germline CDR1 is SGHNT and CDR2 is YYREEE (reference sequence). This CDR3 is 16 amino acids long. The germline V and J ends were trimmed by 5 bases and 3 bases, with 17 bases remaining between them. The chain's CDR3 is CASSRRRGRDTGELFF. The DNA for the CDR3 is TGTGCCAGCAGTAGGCGCAGGGGCCGGGACACCGGGGAGCTGTTTTTT.

This sequence joins TRBV6-5 and TRBJ1-2; D remains ambiguous. Trimming took 0 bases from V and 0 from J, leaving 5 bases between them. CDR1 and CDR2 (germline): MNHEY, SVGAGI. The CDR3 contains 14 residues. This CDR3 is CASSYSHSNYGYTF. The CDR3 nucleotides read TGTGCCAGCAGTTACTCCCATTCTAACTATGGCTACACCTTC.

The gene calls are TRBV28 and TRBJ1-4, with D possibly being TRBD1 (5 bases). The V gene's germline CDR1 is MDHEN and CDR2 SYDVKM. Trimming took 6 bases from V and 5 from J, leaving 13 bases between them. The CDR3 has 14 residues. CDR3 protein: CASSDGGRNEKLFF. The CDR3 region has the DNA TGTGCCAGCAGCGACGGGGGGAGGAATGAAAAACTGTTTTTT. Full variable domain (outside the CDR3, taken from reference TRBV28 and TRBJ1-4): DVKVTQSSRYLVKRTGEKVFLECVQDMDHENMFWYRQDPGLGLRLIYFSYDVKMKEKGDIPEGYSVSREKKERFSLILESASTNQTSMYLCASSDGGRNEKLFFGSGTQLSVL.

The chain links TRBV5-1 to TRBJ2-1; D is perhaps TRBD1 (6 bases). Germline values: CDR1 SGHRS, CDR2 YFSETQ. The CDR3 length is 16 residues. The V gene lost 4 bases and the J gene lost 0 bases, with 14 bases spanning the gap. CDR3 loop: CASSPGQFTSYNEQFF. The CDR3 DNA follows: TGCGCCAGCAGCCCGGGACAATTCACCTCCTACAATGAGCAGTTCTTC.

V usage is TRBV7-9 and J usage is TRBJ2-7, with 8 bases fitting TRBD1. Germline-derived CDR1 and CDR2 are SEHNR and FQNEAQ (reference sequence). CDR3 length: 14 amino acids. The trim removed 3 bases at V and 2 bases at J, leaving 3 bases unmatched. CDR3 sequence reads: CASSFPQGAYEQYF. In DNA form, the CDR3 reads TGTGCCAGCAGCTTCCCACAGGGGGCCTACGAGCAGTACTTC.

J is TRBJ2-5 and V is TRBV2; the D gene is possibly TRBD1 (6 bases). This CDR3 region has 14 residues. Trimming removed 9 bases from V and 1 base from J, with 15 bases in between. Germline V CDR1 and CDR2: SNHLY, FYNNEI. CDR3 DNA sequence: TGTGCCAGTAAATCGACAGGTCCCCAAGAGACCCAGTACTTC. Encoded protein: CASKSTGPQETQYF.

The rearrangement uses TRBV29-1 and TRBJ1-1; 8 bases line up with TRBD1. J lost 4 bases, V lost 6 bases, and 10 bases had no gene match. This CDR3 is 14 amino acids long. CDR1 is SQVTM and CDR2 is ANQGSEA in the germline V gene. The CDR3 DNA follows: TGCAGCGTCGCGACGATTACAGGGGGCACTGAAGCTTTCTTT. Translating it yields CSVATITGGTEAFF.

This clone appeared once. The rearrangement uses TRBV5-1 and TRBJ1-2; D is possibly TRBD1 (5 bases). The CDR3 spans 18 residues. Trimming took 0 bases from V and 4 from J, leaving 22 bases between them. Germline V gene data show CDR1 as SGHRS and CDR2 as YFSETQ. The CDR3 loop is CASSLDWAGLIGSYGYTF. In DNA, the CDR3 is TGCGCCAGCAGCTTGGATTGGGCAGGGCTGATAGGAAGCTATGGCTACACCTTC.

CDR3 sequence (DNA): TGTGCCAGCAGTTTATGGGGACAAAAAAATGAAAAACTGTTTTTT. It translates to CASSLWGQKNEKLFF. The V and J genes are TRBV28 and TRBJ1-4, with D tentatively TRBD1 (6 bases). Germline V gene sequence: CDR1 MDHEN, CDR2 SYDVKM. The CDR3 totals 15 residues. Trimming stripped 0 bases from V and 5 bases from J, with 10 bases between. The whole variable domain, remainder taken from reference TRBV28 and TRBJ1-4, is DVKVTQSSRYLVKRTGEKVFLECVQDMDHENMFWYRQDPGLGLRLIYFSYDVKMKEKGDIPEGYSVSREKKERFSLILESASTNQTSMYLCASSLWGQKNEKLFFGSGTQLSVL.

The rearrangement uses TRBV6-1 and TRBJ2-7; D not resolved. The germline V gene has CDR1 MNHNS and CDR2 SASEGT. This CDR3 is built from 11 residues. The germline V and J ends were trimmed by 8 bases and 5 bases, with 10 bases remaining between them. CDR3 sequence (DNA): TGTGCCAGCGGCCCCCGAAACGAGCAGTACGTC. Its translation: CASGPRNEQYV.

The chain is built from TRBV28 and TRBJ1-1; 8 positions agree with TRBD1. V lost 4 bases, J lost 0 bases, and 1 base stayed unmatched. Germline CDR1 reads MDHEN; CDR2 reads SYDVKM. The CDR3 has 14 residues. CDR3 residues: CASSSGGLNTEAFF. The CDR3 coding sequence is TGTGCCAGCAGTTCAGGGGGCTTGAACACTGAAGCTTTCTTT.

This chain joins TRBV4-3 and TRBJ1-5; no clear D gene. The CDR3 length is 13 residues. Germline V gene data show CDR1 as LGHNA and CDR2 as YSLEER. Trimming took 0 bases from V and 3 from J, leaving 3 bases between them. The CDR3 region has the DNA TGCGCCAGCAGCCAAGATAACAATCAGCCCCAGCATTTT. Translated, it gives CASSQDNNQPQHF.

This clone was observed a handful of times. The chain links TRBV6-5 to TRBJ1-6; TRBD1 is a possible D gene (5 bases). V gave up 5 bases and J gave up 6 bases, with 14 bases separating them. The germline V gene has CDR1 MNHEY and CDR2 SVGAGI. The CDR3 covers 15 residues. The CDR3 is CASSPGGTSNSPLHF. The CDR3 DNA follows: TGTGCCAGCAGTCCGGGAGGGACGTCTAATTCACCCCTCCACTTT.

The chain carries TRBV19 and TRBJ2-3; TRBD2 matches at 9 bases. The CDR3 has 15 residues. Germline V CDR1 and CDR2: LNHDA, SQIVND (reference sequence). Trimming took 7 bases from V and 2 from J; bases not matched to a gene: 7. The CDR3 nucleotides read TGTGCCAGTAAGTCGCAGGGACTAGCCACAGATACGCAGTATTTT. Protein sequence: CASKSQGLATDTQYF.

The CDR3 region is CASSLSLRGYTF. CDR3 nucleotides: TGTGCCAGCAGCTTATCACTCAGGGGCTACACCTTC. The chain links TRBV7-9 to TRBJ1-2; D is unresolved. Trimming removed 2 bases at V and 8 bases at J, with 9 bases between. CDR3 length: 12 residues. The V gene's germline CDR1 is SEHNR and CDR2 FQNEAQ (reference sequence).

The genes are TRBV5-5 and TRBJ1-1; D gene uncertain. Trimming took off 4 bases at V and 1 base at J, with 20 bases between the two ends. The CDR3 sequence is 17 residues long. The V gene's germline CDR1 is SGHKS and CDR2 YYEKEE (reference sequence). The CDR3 loop reads CASSARGDLIWNTEAFF. The CDR3 DNA sequence: TGTGCCAGCAGCGCAAGAGGCGACCTCATTTGGAACACTGAAGCTTTCTTT.

This clone was observed a handful of times. The chain joins TRBV10-1 to TRBJ1-6; D remains ambiguous. This CDR3 comprises 13 residues. Germline assignment: CDR1 WNHNN and CDR2 SYGVQD (reference sequence). Trimming stripped 3 bases from V and 10 bases from J, with 10 bases between. CDR3 sequence (DNA): TGCGCCAGCAGTGAAACGGGGAGGTCACCCCTCCACTTT. This translates into CASSETGRSPLHF.